The 12 T cell receptor beta chains listed next were all sequenced from one sample in a study of T cells in Graves' hyperthyroidism and ophthalmopathy. The CDR3 regions of TCR beta were amplified from RNA transcripts. The HTBI primer set was used in a first-round RT-PCR of the TCR CDR3. TCRdb used MiXCR to reprocess the multiplex PCR reads, holding one entry per CDR3 protein. In the table there are approximately 740,000 distinct CDR3 sequences, 12% to 15% of which are singletons. The sequenced sample consisted of blood. These receptors were collected from a young woman with Graves' hyperthyroidism.

This clonotype has at least ten counts. V usage is TRBV28 and J usage is TRBJ1-2; D is undetermined. Per germline, CDR1 MDHEN and CDR2 SYDVKM. V lost 4 bases to trimming and J lost 6 bases, with 12 bases between them. The CDR3 covers 13 residues. The CDR3 here is CASSSPPKDGYTF. CDR3 sequence (DNA): TGTGCCAGCAGTTCTCCCCCGAAGGATGGCTACACCTTC.

V usage is TRBV5-8 and J usage is TRBJ1-6; 8 bases are a match to TRBD1. Germline V gene sequence: CDR1 SGHTS, CDR2 YDEGEE. V shed 5 bases and J 11 bases; nucleotides not matched to a gene: 18. This CDR3 is 17 amino acids long. CDR3: CASSPNRGRDRAPPLHF. CDR3 nucleotides: TGTGCCAGCAGTCCAAACAGGGGGAGGGATCGAGCGCCACCCCTCCACTTT.

This clonotype was seen many times. V is TRBV28 and J is TRBJ2-1, with TRBD1 matching over 9 bases. Germline CDR1 MDHEN, CDR2 SYDVKM. This CDR3 is built from 14 residues. J gave up 2 bases and V 7 bases, and 3 bases lay outside the gene matches. CDR3 nucleotides: TGTGCCAGCACCAGACAGGGGGCCTACAATGAGCAGTTCTTC. Its protein product is CASTRQGAYNEQFF.

This clonotype was observed a few times. This sequence joins TRBV6-2 or TRBV6-3 and TRBJ2-1; 15 bases fit TRBD2. The V gene end was trimmed by 4 bases and the J gene end by 6 bases; junction bases not matched to a gene: 16. This CDR3 has 20 amino acids. Looked up from germline, CDR1 is MNHEY and CDR2 is SVGEGT. The CDR3 DNA sequence: TGTGCCAGCAGTTCTCGACCCCAGGGACTAGCGGGAGGAGGCGGCAATGAGCAGTTCTTC. This encodes CASSSRPQGLAGGGGNEQFF.

This clonotype was seen a handful of times. J is TRBJ2-3 and V is TRBV7-3, with 11 bases identical to TRBD2. CDR3 length: 15 residues. Trimming took 5 bases from V and 6 from J; bases not matched to a gene: 7. CDR1 and CDR2 from the germline V gene are SGHTA and FQGTGA. CDR3 bases: TGTGCCAGCAGCGCGCAACTAGCGGGAGTGGATACGCAGTATTTT. Amino acid sequence: CASSAQLAGVDTQYF. Complete variable domain (other parts from reference TRBV7-3 and TRBJ2-3): GAGVSQTPSNKVTEKGKYVELRCDPISGHTALYWYRQSLGQGPEFLIYFQGTGAADDSGLPNDRFFAVRPEGSVSTLKIQRTERGDSAVYLCASSAQLAGVDTQYFGPGTRLTVL.

This clonotype has a handful of counts. The chain recombines TRBV4-3 with TRBJ1-6, with TRBD1 as a possible D gene (5 bases). The CDR3 is made up of 16 amino acids. Trimming took off 1 base at V and 8 bases at J, with 15 bases between the two ends. CDR1 and CDR2 from the germline V gene are LGHNA and YSLEER. In nucleotides, the CDR3 is TGCGCCAGCAGCCAAGGAATCCGGGACGGATATTCACCCCTCCACTTT. Translation gives CASSQGIRDGYSPLHF.

The chain is built from TRBV12-3 or TRBV12-4 and TRBJ1-1; D is ambiguous. This CDR3 has 13 amino acids. The germline V and J ends were trimmed by 3 bases and 8 bases, with 13 bases remaining between them. The CDR3 spells CASSFLTPGEAFF. CDR3 in DNA: TGTGCCAGCAGTTTCCTCACCCCGGGCGAAGCTTTCTTT.

This clonotype has at least ten counts. The J gene is TRBJ1-1, the V gene TRBV12-3 or TRBV12-4; 9 positions match TRBD1. V was clipped by 6 bases and J by 4 bases; unmatched bases: 6. This CDR3 comprises 14 residues. This CDR3 reads CASSYDRGFTEAFF. The DNA of the CDR3 is TGTGCCAGCAGCTACGACAGGGGGTTCACTGAAGCTTTCTTT.

This clonotype was counted many times. The rearrangement uses TRBV6-6 and TRBJ2-7; D remains ambiguous. The CDR3 covers 13 residues. V was clipped by 2 bases and J by 7 bases, with 12 bases between them. Germline CDR1 reads MNHNY; CDR2 reads SVGAGI (reference sequence). CDR3 sequence reads: CASSYGDTGEQYF. The CDR3 DNA is TGTGCCAGCAGTTACGGCGATACCGGTGAGCAGTACTTC.

This clonotype was seen only a few times. V usage is TRBV2 and J usage is TRBJ1-5; TRBD1 might be the D (5 bases). Per the germline V gene, CDR1 is SNHLY and CDR2 is FYNNEI. The CDR3 has 14 residues. V was trimmed by 1 base and J by 2 bases, leaving 6 bases between them. CDR3: CASSEGDGNQPQHF. DNA of the CDR3: TGTGCCAGCAGTGAAGGGGACGGCAATCAGCCCCAGCATTTT.

The sample holds many counts of this clonotype. V usage is TRBV2 and J usage is TRBJ1-5; D is ambiguous. V shed 2 bases and J shed 4 bases, with 12 bases lying between them. The CDR3 loop spans 15 amino acids. Germline-derived CDR1 and CDR2 are SNHLY and FYNNEI. The CDR3 DNA sequence: TGTGCCAGCAGTGAAAGCGCCCTTGGGAATCAGCCCCAGCATTTT. This codes for CASSESALGNQPQHF. Complete variable domain (other parts from reference TRBV2 and TRBJ1-5): EPEVTQTPSHQVTQMGQEVILRCVPISNHLYFYWYRQILGQKVEFLVSFYNNEISEKSEIFDDQFSVERPDGSNFTLKIRSTKLEDSAMYFCASSESALGNQPQHFGDGTRLSIL.

This clonotype came up a few times. The V call is TRBV19, the J call TRBJ1-4, with a weak D call TRBD1 (5 bases). Germline V gene lookup returns CDR1 LNHDA and CDR2 SQIVND (reference sequence). V lost 6 bases and J 4 bases, leaving 18 bases between the germline ends. This CDR3 comprises 16 residues. CDR3 in DNA: TGTGCCAGTAGAGCAGGCCGGGACCCCTTTAATGAAAAACTGTTTTTT. It yields the protein CASRAGRDPFNEKLFF.